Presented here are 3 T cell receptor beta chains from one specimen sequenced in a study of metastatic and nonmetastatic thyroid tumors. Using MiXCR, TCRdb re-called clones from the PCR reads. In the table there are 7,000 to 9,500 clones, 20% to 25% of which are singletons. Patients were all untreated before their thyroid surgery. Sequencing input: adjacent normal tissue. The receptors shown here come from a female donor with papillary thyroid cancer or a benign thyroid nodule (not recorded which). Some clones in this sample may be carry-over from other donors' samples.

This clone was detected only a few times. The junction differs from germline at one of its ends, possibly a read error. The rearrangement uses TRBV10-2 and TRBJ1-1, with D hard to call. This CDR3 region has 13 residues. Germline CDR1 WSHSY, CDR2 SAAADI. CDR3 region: CASNRQGLGEALF. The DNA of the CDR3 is TGCGCCAGCAATAGACAAGGCCTCGGTGAAGCTCTCTTT.

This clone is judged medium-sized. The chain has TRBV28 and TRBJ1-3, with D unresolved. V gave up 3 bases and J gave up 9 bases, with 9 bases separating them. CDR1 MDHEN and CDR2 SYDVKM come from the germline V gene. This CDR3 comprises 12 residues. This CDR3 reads CASSFSGGTIYF. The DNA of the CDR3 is TGTGCCAGCAGTTTCTCGGGTGGCACCATATATTTT.

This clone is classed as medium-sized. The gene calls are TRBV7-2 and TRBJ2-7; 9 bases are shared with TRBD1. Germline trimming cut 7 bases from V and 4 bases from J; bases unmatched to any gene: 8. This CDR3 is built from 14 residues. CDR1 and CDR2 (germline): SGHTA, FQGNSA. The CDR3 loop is CASTTAQGAYEQYF. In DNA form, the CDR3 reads TGTGCCAGCACCACGGCACAGGGGGCGTACGAGCAGTACTTC.